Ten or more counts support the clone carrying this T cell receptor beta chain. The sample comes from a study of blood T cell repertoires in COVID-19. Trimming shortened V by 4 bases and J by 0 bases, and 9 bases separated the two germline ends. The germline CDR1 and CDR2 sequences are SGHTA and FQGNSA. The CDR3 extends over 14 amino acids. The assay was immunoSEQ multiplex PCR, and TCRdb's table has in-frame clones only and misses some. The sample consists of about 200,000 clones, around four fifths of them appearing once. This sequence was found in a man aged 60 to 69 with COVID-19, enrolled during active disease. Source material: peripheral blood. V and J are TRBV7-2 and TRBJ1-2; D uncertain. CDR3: CASSSDLANYGYTF. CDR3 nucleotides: TGTGCCAGCAGCTCCGACCTAGCTAACTATGGCTACACCTTC.